The rows below give T cell receptor beta chains drawn from one sample of a study of blood T cell repertoires in COVID-19. Sequenced by immunoSEQ multiplex PCR; TCRdb stores in-frame clones only, minus some. In the table there are roughly 280,000 clones, 80% to 90% of which are singletons. Sequencing used peripheral blood. These receptor sequences come from a man aged 25-45 years with active or convalescent COVID-19. CDR3s include the opening cysteine and the closing phenylalanine or tryptophan. Each record gives: V gene, J gene, D gene, CDR3 DNA, CDR3 protein. A D gene is named only where the DNA matches it firmly.

TRBV29-1	TRBJ1-2	.	TGCAGCGTTGAAGAGTCCAGGAACTATGGCTACACCTTC	CSVEESRNYGYTF
TRBV5-4	TRBJ1-4	.	TGTGCCAGCAGCTTGTGGCAGGTTCGAACGCTATGGGAAAAACTGTTTTTT	CASSLWQVRTLWEKLFF
TRBV18	TRBJ1-5	.	TGTGCCAGCTCACCACCGTTTGCAGGGATTCATCAGCCCCAGCATTTT	CASSPPFAGIHQPQHF
TRBV9	TRBJ2-1	.	TGTGCCAGCAGCGTGGGGCTAGGATACCGGGTTGAGCAGTTCTTC	CASSVGLGYRVEQFF
TRBV4-3	TRBJ1-2	.	TGCGCCAGCAGCCAAGCTCTAGGGGATGGCTACACCTTC	CASSQALGDGYTF
TRBV27	TRBJ1-1	.	TGTGCCAGCACTATCAGGGTGGGCGCTGAAGCTTTCTTT	CASTIRVGAEAFF
TRBV6-5	TRBJ1-6	TRBD1	TGTGCCAGCAAAGTAGGACAGGATTCACCCCTCCACTTT	CASKVGQDSPLHF
TRBV6-4	TRBJ2-1	.	TGTGCCAGCAGTGAACTGCCCTACAATGAGCAGTTCTTC	CASSELPYNEQFF
TRBV3-1/TRBV3-2	TRBJ1-1	TRBD1	TGTGCCAGCAGCACACGGGACAGGGTGGGGGGAGCTTTCTTT	CASSTRDRVGGAFF
TRBV2	TRBJ1-1	TRBD1	TGTGCCACCACAGGGGGCTGGGAAACTGAAGCTTTCTTT	CATTGGWETEAFF
TRBV7-2	TRBJ2-1	TRBD2	TGTGCCAGCAGCTTAGCGTGGTCTAGCGGGGGGAACAATGAGCAGTTCTTC	CASSLAWSSGGNNEQFF